The clone carrying this T cell receptor (beta chain) was picked up one time. This record belongs to a study of blood T cell repertoires in COVID-19. Across the whole study: The analysed material was cDNA or gDNA that came from T cells, B-cell-depleted T cells, or PBMCs.

The CDR3 is 14 amino acids. Per the germline V gene, CDR1 is MDHEN and CDR2 is SYDVKM. Trimming took 2 bases from V and 5 from J; bases not matched to a gene: 2. Authors' analysis steps: Quantification of nucleated cells was approximated via reference gene primer amplification. Clones were sequenced by immunoSEQ multiplex PCR, and TCRdb holds only the in-frame ones, with some missing. V, J and clone size are taken as reported in that table, and D and trimming were inferred from the DNA itself. Among over 200,000 clones, approximately 91% were seen once, and the ten largest hold around 0.67%. The source of this sequence is a human donor in a cohort sampled during active COVID-19. The V and J genes are TRBV28 and TRBJ2-5; 10 bases match TRBD1. Sequencing was carried out using peripheral blood. The CDR3 loop reads CASSLLDRGETQYF. The DNA for the CDR3 is TGTGCCAGCAGTTTACTGGACAGGGGGGAGACCCAGTACTTC.